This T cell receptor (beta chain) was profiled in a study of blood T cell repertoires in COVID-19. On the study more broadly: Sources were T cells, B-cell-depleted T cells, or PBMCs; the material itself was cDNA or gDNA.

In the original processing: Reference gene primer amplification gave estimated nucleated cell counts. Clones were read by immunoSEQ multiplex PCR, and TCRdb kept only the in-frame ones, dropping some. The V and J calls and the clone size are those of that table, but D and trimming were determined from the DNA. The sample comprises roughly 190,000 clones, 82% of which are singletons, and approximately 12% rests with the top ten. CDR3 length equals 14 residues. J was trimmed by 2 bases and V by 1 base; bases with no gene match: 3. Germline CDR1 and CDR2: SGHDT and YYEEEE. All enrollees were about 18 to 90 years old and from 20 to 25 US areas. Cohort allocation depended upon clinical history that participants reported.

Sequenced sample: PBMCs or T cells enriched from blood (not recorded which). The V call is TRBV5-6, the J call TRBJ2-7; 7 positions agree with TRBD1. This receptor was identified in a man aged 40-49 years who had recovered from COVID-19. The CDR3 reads CASSLTGQTYEQYF. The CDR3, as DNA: TGTGCCAGCAGCTTGACGGGACAGACCTACGAGCAGTACTTC.